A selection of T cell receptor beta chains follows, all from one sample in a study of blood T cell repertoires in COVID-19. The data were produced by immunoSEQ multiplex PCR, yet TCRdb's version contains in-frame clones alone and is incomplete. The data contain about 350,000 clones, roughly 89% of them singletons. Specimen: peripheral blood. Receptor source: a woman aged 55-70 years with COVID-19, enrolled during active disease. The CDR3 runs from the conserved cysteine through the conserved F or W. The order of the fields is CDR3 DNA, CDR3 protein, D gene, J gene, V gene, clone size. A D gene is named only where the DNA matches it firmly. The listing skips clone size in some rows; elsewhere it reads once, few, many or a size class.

TGCGCCAGCAGCTTGAACTACGGACAGTCTAACACTGAAGCTTTCTTT | CASSLNYGQSNTEAFF | . | TRBJ1-1 | TRBV5-1 | .
TGTGCCAGCTCACCAGGCGGGACAGGGAACGAAGCCCAGCATTTT | CASSPGGTGNEAQHF | TRBD1 | TRBJ1-5 | TRBV18 | .
TGCAGTGCTACCCCGCGCACTGAAGCTTTCTTT | CSATPRTEAFF | . | TRBJ1-1 | TRBV20-1 | .
TGTGCCAGCAGTGACGGATCCGGGACAGGGGGGTTGACCCAGTACTTC | CASSDGSGTGGLTQYF | TRBD1 | TRBJ2-5 | TRBV6-1 | .
TGTGCCAGCAGCCCGGACATAGCTAACTATGGCTACACCTTC | CASSPDIANYGYTF | . | TRBJ1-2 | TRBV3-1/TRBV3-2 | .
TGTGCCAGCAGTTTCTCAGTTAATCAGCCCCAGCATTTT | CASSFSVNQPQHF | . | TRBJ1-5 | TRBV28 | .
TGCGCCAGCAGCTTAGGACAGGGAGGGGACACTGAAGCTTTCTTT | CASSLGQGGDTEAFF | TRBD1 | TRBJ1-1 | TRBV5-1 | .
TGTGCCATTAGGGACAGTGATACCGGGGAGCTGTTTTTT | CAIRDSDTGELFF | TRBD1 | TRBJ2-2 | TRBV19 | .
TGTGCCAGCAGTTTACCAAACTATGGCTACACCTTC | CASSLPNYGYTF | . | TRBJ1-2 | TRBV28 | .
TGTGCCAGCAGACGTACGGGACAGGGGGCTGGTGGCTACACCTTC | CASRRTGQGAGGYTF | TRBD1 | TRBJ1-2 | TRBV7-9 | .
TGTGCCTGCCAAAAAGGGGAATCGGAAGCTTTCTTT | CACQKGESEAFF | . | TRBJ1-1 | TRBV30 | .
TGTGCCAGCTCAGAGACAGGGGGCGGATTAGTTAAAAACATTCAGTACTTC | CASSETGGGLVKNIQYF | TRBD1 | TRBJ2-4 | TRBV18 | .
TGTGCCAGCAGGGGGGGACGCAACTATGGCTACACCTTC | CASRGGRNYGYTF | . | TRBJ1-2 | TRBV2 | .
TGTGCCAGTAGTCTGATATCCGGGACAGGGGGCGAGCAGCCCCAGCATTTT | CASSLISGTGGEQPQHF | TRBD1 | TRBJ1-5 | TRBV19 | .
TGTGCCAGCAGCTTTGGGCTCGATCAGCCCCAGCATTTT | CASSFGLDQPQHF | . | TRBJ1-5 | TRBV11-2 | .
TGTGCCAGCAGTGATCCGGGACAGAGGCCCCTCGAGCAGTACTTC | CASSDPGQRPLEQYF | TRBD1 | TRBJ2-7 | TRBV6-1 | .
TGTGCCAGCAGTTACCGCGGGGGGTACTACGAGCAGTACTTC | CASSYRGGYYEQYF | TRBD2 | TRBJ2-7 | TRBV6-5 | .
TGCGCCAGCAGCCAGGAGGCTGCTGAGCAGTTCTTC | CASSQEAAEQFF | . | TRBJ2-1 | TRBV4-1 | .
TGTGCCAGCAGCACTAAGGGACGCTCGGGGGACGGACTGTTTTTT | CASSTKGRSGDGLFF | . | TRBJ1-4 | TRBV11-3 | once
TGTGCCTGGAGTGGGGGGGGCGCGAGGGTAGAGACCCAGTACTTC | CAWSGGGARVETQYF | . | TRBJ2-5 | TRBV30 | .
TGTGCCAGCAGTTTAGGGACTAGCGGTGTAGGGAATGAGCAGTTCTTC | CASSLGTSGVGNEQFF | TRBD2 | TRBJ2-1 | TRBV27 | .
TGTGCCAGCAGCCCGACAGGCGGCTCCTACGAGCAGTACTTC | CASSPTGGSYEQYF | . | TRBJ2-7 | TRBV7-8 | .
TGCGCCAGCAGCCACACTACAGGGGACGTGTACTTC | CASSHTTGDVYF | TRBD1 | TRBJ2-7 | TRBV4-1 | .
TGCAGCGGGGGTCAGGGACTTACTAGCACAGATACGCAGTATTTT | CSGGQGLTSTDTQYF | . | TRBJ2-3 | TRBV29-1 | .
TGTGCCAGCAGCGGTTTAGCGGGGGGCCACAATGAGCAGTTCTTC | CASSGLAGGHNEQFF | TRBD2 | TRBJ2-1 | TRBV9 | .
TGCGCCAGCAGCCTCACTCAGGGGGCTGGCTACACCTTC | CASSLTQGAGYTF | TRBD1 | TRBJ1-2 | TRBV5-1 | few
TGTGCCAGTACGGAGGGCGTACCGAATAATTCACCCCTCCACTTT | CASTEGVPNNSPLHF | . | TRBJ1-6 | TRBV19 | .
TGTGCCAGCAGACGTGGGACAGTCAACACTGAAGCTTTCTTT | CASRRGTVNTEAFF | TRBD1 | TRBJ1-1 | TRBV27 | .
TGTGCCAGCTCACTCCGAGAGGGGGATGGCTACACCTTC | CASSLREGDGYTF | . | TRBJ1-2 | TRBV18 | .
TGTGCCAGCAGTGAAAACAGGGGGCCCGGCACGGAGACCCAGTACTTC | CASSENRGPGTETQYF | TRBD1 | TRBJ2-5 | TRBV2 | .
TGTGCCTGGAGTGTTTTTGGAGGGAATGAAAAACTGTTTTTT | CAWSVFGGNEKLFF | . | TRBJ1-4 | TRBV30 | few
TGTGCCAGCAGAAGACTAGCTTATGGCAAAAACATTCAGTACTTC | CASRRLAYGKNIQYF | TRBD2 | TRBJ2-4 | TRBV6-5 | once
TGCGCCAGCAGCCCGACGACTATACCGAGGGACTATGGCTACACCTTC | CASSPTTIPRDYGYTF | . | TRBJ1-2 | TRBV5-1 | .
TGTGCCAGCAGCTTATTACCGGTCGCCACTGAAGCTTTCTTT | CASSLLPVATEAFF | . | TRBJ1-1 | TRBV7-9 | few
TGTGCCAGCAGTCCACCGGGACAGAAGAACACTGAAGCTTTCTTT | CASSPPGQKNTEAFF | TRBD1 | TRBJ1-1 | TRBV28 | .
TGCGCCAGCAGCTTGGTACTAGCGGTAGAGACCCAGTACTTC | CASSLVLAVETQYF | TRBD2 | TRBJ2-5 | TRBV5-1 | once
TGTGCCAGCAAACAAACAGTCCTCTCCTACAATGAGCAGTTCTTC | CASKQTVLSYNEQFF | . | TRBJ2-1 | TRBV6-5 | once
TGTGCCAGCATCCCGAGCACAGCAAATCAGCCCCAGCATTTT | CASIPSTANQPQHF | . | TRBJ1-5 | TRBV6-5 | .
TGTGCCAGCAGCCCTAGTCCGCGCTATGGCTACACCTTC | CASSPSPRYGYTF | . | TRBJ1-2 | TRBV7-9 | .
TGTGCCAGTAGTATGGGCAGGTTCTCTGGAAACACCATATATTTT | CASSMGRFSGNTIYF | . | TRBJ1-3 | TRBV19 | .
TGCGCCAGCTCCGAGGGGGGGGGAGGCACTGAAGCTTTCTTT | CASSEGGGGTEAFF | . | TRBJ1-1 | TRBV5-1 | .
TGTGCCAGCAGTTACTCGAACAGGGTTCGGGAGACCCAGTACTTC | CASSYSNRVRETQYF | . | TRBJ2-5 | TRBV6-6 | once
TGTGCCAGCAGCTTATCGACAGACTATGGCTACACCTTC | CASSLSTDYGYTF | . | TRBJ1-2 | TRBV7-8 | .
TGCGCCAGCAGCTCCATGGGAGCCTATGGCTACACCTTC | CASSSMGAYGYTF | . | TRBJ1-2 | TRBV5-1 | few
TGTGCCACCAGCAGGATCCAGTCACCCCTCCACTTT | CATSRIQSPLHF | . | TRBJ1-6 | TRBV15 | .
TGTGCCAGCTCCCCCCTGGGGCGGTTCACAGATACGCAGTATTTT | CASSPLGRFTDTQYF | . | TRBJ2-3 | TRBV18 | .
TGTGCCAGCAGCCTAGACGGAAACTATGGCTACACCTTC | CASSLDGNYGYTF | . | TRBJ1-2 | TRBV6-5 | .
TGTGCCAGCTCACCATTGGCAGGGCTGGGCACCGGGGAGCTGTTTTTT | CASSPLAGLGTGELFF | . | TRBJ2-2 | TRBV18 | once
TGCGCCAGCAGCCATTCCGGGACTAGCGGGGGCCCACCTAGCACAGATACGCAGTATTTT | CASSHSGTSGGPPSTDTQYF | TRBD2 | TRBJ2-3 | TRBV4-1 | .
TGTGCCAGCAGCTCAAGACAGGGGGCGACTAATGAAAAACTGTTTTTT | CASSSRQGATNEKLFF | TRBD1 | TRBJ1-4 | TRBV2 | .
TGTGCCAGCAGCCAAGCCCATGGGCAGGGGAATTCACCCCTCCACTTT | CASSQAHGQGNSPLHF | . | TRBJ1-6 | TRBV4-2 | once
TGTGCCAGCAGCCATAGTTCGATCTTGCTGTTTTTT | CASSHSSILLFF | . | TRBJ2-2 | TRBV3-1/TRBV3-2 | .
TGCGCCAGCAGCTGGGGCCCGGGGAGGGGGGACACAGATACGCAGTATTTT | CASSWGPGRGDTDTQYF | . | TRBJ2-3 | TRBV5-1 | .
TGTGCCAGCAGCTTAGAGTGGCGGGGCGGCTTGGATACGCAGTATTTT | CASSLEWRGGLDTQYF | . | TRBJ2-3 | TRBV11-1 | .